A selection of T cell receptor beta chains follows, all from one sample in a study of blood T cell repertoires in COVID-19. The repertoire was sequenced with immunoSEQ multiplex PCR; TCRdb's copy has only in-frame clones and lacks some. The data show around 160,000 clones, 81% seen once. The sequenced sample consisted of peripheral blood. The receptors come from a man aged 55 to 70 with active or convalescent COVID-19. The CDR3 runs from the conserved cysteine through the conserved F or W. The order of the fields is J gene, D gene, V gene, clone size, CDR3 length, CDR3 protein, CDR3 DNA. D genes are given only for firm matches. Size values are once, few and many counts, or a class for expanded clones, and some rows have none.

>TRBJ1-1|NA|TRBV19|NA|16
CASSIVDPMAGTEAFF
TGTGCCAGTAGTATAGTCGACCCCATGGCCGGGACTGAAGCTTTCTTT
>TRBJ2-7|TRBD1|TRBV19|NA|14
CASRTGTGGHEQYF
TGTGCCAGTAGGACCGGGACAGGGGGCCACGAGCAGTACTTC
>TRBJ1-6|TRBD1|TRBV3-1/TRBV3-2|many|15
CASSQGQGLASPLHF
TGTGCCAGCAGCCAGGGACAGGGGTTGGCTTCACCCCTCCACTTT
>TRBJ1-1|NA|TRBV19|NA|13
CASSITRGTEAFF
TGTGCCAGTAGTATCACCAGGGGCACTGAAGCTTTCTTT
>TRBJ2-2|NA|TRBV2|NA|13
CASSGLRTGELFF
TGTGCCAGCAGTGGACTCCGCACCGGGGAGCTGTTTTTT
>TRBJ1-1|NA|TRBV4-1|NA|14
CASSPVGRPTEAFF
TGCGCCAGCAGCCCAGTCGGGAGGCCCACTGAAGCTTTCTTT
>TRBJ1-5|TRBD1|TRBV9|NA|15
CASSSRDSKNQPQHF
TGTGCCAGCAGCTCCCGGGACAGCAAAAATCAGCCCCAGCATTTT
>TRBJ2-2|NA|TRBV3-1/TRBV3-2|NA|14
CASSHPGADGELFF
TGTGCCAGCAGCCACCCAGGGGCTGACGGGGAGCTGTTTTTT
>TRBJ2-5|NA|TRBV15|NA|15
CATSRDRRQLETQYF
TGTGCCACCAGCAGAGATCGTCGACAGTTGGAGACCCAGTACTTC
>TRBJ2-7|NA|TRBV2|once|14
CASMAQQGTYEQYF
TGTGCCAGCATGGCCCAGCAGGGTACCTACGAGCAGTACTTC
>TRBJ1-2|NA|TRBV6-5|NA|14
CASSDLTANYGYTF
TGTGCCAGCAGCGACCTGACAGCTAACTATGGCTACACCTTC
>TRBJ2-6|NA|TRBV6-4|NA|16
CASSDSGGSGANVLTF
TGTGCCAGCAGTGACTCGGGGGGCTCTGGGGCCAACGTCCTGACTTTC
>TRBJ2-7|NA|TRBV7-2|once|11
CASSSVYEQYF
TGTGCCAGCAGCTCCGTCTACGAGCAGTACTTC
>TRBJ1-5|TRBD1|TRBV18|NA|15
CASSLLGQGDQPQHF
TGTGCCAGCTCCCTCCTTGGGCAGGGGGATCAGCCCCAGCATTTT
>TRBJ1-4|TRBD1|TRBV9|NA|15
CASSGPTGVGEKLFF
TGTGCCAGCAGCGGACCCACAGGGGTTGGGGAAAAACTGTTTTTT
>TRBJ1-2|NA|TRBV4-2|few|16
CASSPPIVQGRSGYTF
TGTGCCAGCAGCCCCCCTATAGTTCAGGGGCGATCCGGCTACACCTTC
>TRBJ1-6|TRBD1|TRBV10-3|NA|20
CAISAQRDSAEGSYNSPLHF
TGTGCCATCAGTGCCCAAAGGGACAGCGCCGAGGGGTCCTATAATTCACCCCTCCACTTT